This T cell receptor (beta chain) was identified during a study of neoadjuvant anti-PD-1 for oral cavity cancer. About the research overall: Around day 43, patients without progression received a fourth nivolumab dose before surgery.

With respect to this clone: Its target is unknown.

Data came from immunoSEQ multiplex PCR; TCRdb stores just in-frame clones and leaves some out. The sample carries some 15,000 clones, 70% to 80% recorded once. The patients had HPV-negative, locally advanced oral cavity squamous cell carcinoma. Study-wide findings and caveats: Pretreatment Treg/Th17 ratio correlated inversely with post-treatment tumor clonality.

Germline V gene data show CDR1 as LNHNV and CDR2 as YYDKDF (reference sequence). The CDR3 has 15 amino acids. V was pared by 1 base and J by 0 bases, with 3 bases of the junction left unmatched. The sample was PBMCs, taken before nivolumab (anti-PD-1) treatment. The clonotype comes from a person between 40 and 80 years old with oral cavity squamous cell carcinoma. This sequence joins TRBV15 and TRBJ2-7, with TRBD2 matching 7 bases. CDR3 in DNA: TGTGCCACCAGCAGAGGCGGGGGAAGCTCCTACGAGCAGTACTTC. It specifies CATSRGGGSSYEQYF.